These 28 T cell receptor beta chains came from one sample sequenced in a study of T cell clonality in common variable immunodeficiency. TCRdb's copy holds only in-frame clones and misses some; the assay was immunoSEQ multiplex PCR. The table lists about 81,000 clones, with no singletons. Sequencing used peripheral blood mononuclear cells. The receptors were gathered from a person aged 18 to 75 in good health.

This clone was recorded at least ten times. From the germline J gene comes the end of the CDR3, since the read stops 3 residues before it. V is TRBV11-3 and J is TRBJ1-1; D is uncertain. The V gene's germline CDR1 is SGHNT and CDR2 YENEEA. Trimming cost V 1 base and J 3 bases, with 6 bases left between them. The CDR3 loop spans 13 amino acids. The CDR3 sequence: CASSLGLDTEAFF. Partial CDR3 DNA: TGTGCCAGCAGCTTAGGCCTAGACACTGAA. Drawing the rest from reference TRBV11-3 and TRBJ1-1, the complete variable domain is EAGVVQSPRYKIIEKKQPVAFWCNPISGHNTLYWYLQNLGQGPELLIRYENEEAVDDSQLPKDRFSAERLKGVDSTLKIQPAELGDSAVYLCASSLGLDTEAFFGQGTRLTVV.

This clone has a count of ten or more. The sequenced fragment ends 3 residues before the CDR3 boundary, so the rest is inferred from the germline J gene. This chain connects TRBV7-2 to TRBJ2-3; the D is unclear. CDR3 size: 15 residues. Germline assignment: CDR1 SGHTA and CDR2 FQGNSA. Trimming stripped 1 base from V and 2 bases from J, with 10 bases between. Incomplete CDR3 DNA: TGTGCCAGCAGCTTAGGGAGTGACTTCACAGATACG. Residues: CASSLGSDFTDT. The whole CDR3 is CASSLGSDFTDTQYF. The whole variable domain, filled in from reference TRBV7-2 and TRBJ2-3, reads GAGVSQSPSNKVTEKGKDVELRCDPISGHTALYWYRQSLGQGLEFLIYFQGNSAPDKSGLPSDRFSAERTGGSVSTLTIQRTQQEDSAVYLCASSLGSDFTDTQYFGPGTRLTVL.

This clone occurred many times. Read coverage stops 3 residues before the CDR3 terminus; the germline J gene supplies the remainder. The chain couples TRBV5-1 to TRBJ1-2; tentatively, D is TRBD1 (5 bases). V lost 2 bases, J lost 4 bases, and 12 bases lay in between. Germline loops: CDR1 SGHRS, CDR2 YFSETQ. The length of the CDR3 is 14 residues. The sequenced part of the CDR3 DNA is TGCGCCAGCAGCTTCAGGGTCGGGCCCTATGGC. This sequence encodes CASSFRVGPYG. The CDR3, in full, reads CASSFRVGPYGYTF.

There are many counts of this clone. The read gets to within 3 residues of the CDR3 end, and the germline J gene fills in the rest. The genes are TRBV3-1 (or the pseudogene TRBV3-2) and TRBJ2-1; D might be TRBD2 (7 bases). Germline CDR1 and CDR2: LGHDT and YNNKEL (reference sequence). The CDR3 runs 18 residues. V was pared by 2 bases and J by 5 bases, with 22 bases between. CDR3 in amino acids: CASSQLLTWGGPNNEQFF. CDR3 bases read: TGTGCCAGCAGCCAACTGCTTACTTGGGGGGGCCCGAACAATGAG.

This clone was seen ten or more times. The CDR3 end falls 3 residues outside the read, so it is completed with the germline J gene. The rearrangement joins TRBV7-3 to TRBJ2-1; 8 nucleotides line up with TRBD2. CDR1 SGHTA and CDR2 FQGTGA come from the germline V gene. V dropped 5 bases and J dropped 6; count of bases not matched to a gene: 9. CDR3 length: 15 residues. CDR3 DNA (partial): TGTGCCAGCAGCCGGATCCTAGCGGGTCCCAATGAG. Amino acid sequence: CASSRILAGPNE. The complete CDR3 reads CASSRILAGPNEQFF.

This clone was found many times. The CDR3 extends 3 residues past the end of the read, so its final part is completed from the germline J gene. The rearrangement uses TRBV5-6 and TRBJ2-7, with a weak D call TRBD1 (7 bases). Trimming removed 7 bases from V and 2 bases from J, with 16 bases in between. Looked up from germline, CDR1 is SGHDT and CDR2 is YYEEEE. The CDR3 has 14 amino acids. The CDR3 bases that were read are TGTGCCAGCCAACAGGGGAGGCTTCCCTACGAG. This sequence encodes CASQQGRLPYE. The whole CDR3 sequence reads CASQQGRLPYEQYF.

In its sample, this clone was seen many times. The CDR3 DNA, read in part, is TGTGCCATCAGTAGCGGGTCAACCAATGAG. Its protein product is CAISSGSTNE. The full CDR3 is CAISSGSTNEQFF. V gene TRBV10-3 combines with J gene TRBJ2-1; maybe TRBD2 (6 bases). The missing CDR3 end, 3 residues past where the read stops, is filled in from the germline J gene. V was trimmed by 5 bases and J by 6 bases, leaving 11 bases between them. Germline values: CDR1 ENHRY, CDR2 SYGVKD. CDR3 length: 13 residues.

This clone came up many times. The read terminates 3 residues ahead of where the CDR3 ends, so the germline J gene completes it. The genes are TRBV19 and TRBJ1-3; D unclear. Germline loops: CDR1 LNHDA, CDR2 SQIVND (reference sequence). The CDR3 is made up of 14 amino acids. V gave up 5 bases and J gave up 2 bases, with 10 bases separating them. The DNA read from the CDR3 is TGTGCCAGTAGTTCCTCCGGTACTGGAAACACC. Amino acid sequence: CASSSSGTGNT. The CDR3, in full, reads CASSSSGTGNTIYF.

This clone showed up many times. The read stops 3 residues short of the end of the CDR3; the missing end is completed from the germline J gene. This chain joins TRBV7-3 and TRBJ2-3; no clear D gene. This CDR3 comprises 15 residues. Germline V gene data show CDR1 as SGHTA and CDR2 as FQGTGA. Trimming took off 6 bases at V and 0 bases at J, with 13 bases between the two ends. CDR3 DNA, as far as it was read: TGTGCCAGCAGTCTTACTCGATCTAGCACAGATACG. It encodes CASSLTRSSTDT. The CDR3 in its entirety is CASSLTRSSTDTQYF.

This clone was detected ten times or more. The missing CDR3 end, 3 residues past where the read stops, is filled in from the germline J gene. This chain links TRBV19 with TRBJ2-2; 8 bases agree with TRBD1. Germline V lookup: CDR1 LNHDA, CDR2 SQIVND (reference sequence). The CDR3 covers 15 residues. Trimming cost V 6 bases and J 7 bases; bases outside gene matches: 10. The CDR3 sequence: CASSEGQGYGGELFF. Incomplete CDR3 DNA: TGTGCCAGTAGCGAAGGACAGGGATATGGCGGGGAG.

This clone appeared many times. The read falls 3 residues short of the CDR3 end, and the missing part is taken from the germline J gene. The chain employs TRBV7-2 and TRBJ2-5; perhaps TRBD2 as D (5 bases). Germline V gives CDR1 SGHTA, CDR2 FQGNSA. The CDR3 consists of 15 residues. V was shortened by 4 bases and J by 3 bases, with 15 bases between the two germline ends. The DNA read from the CDR3 is TGTGCCAGCAGCTGGGATTCAGCGACTAAAGAGACC. It encodes CASSWDSATKET. The whole CDR3 sequence is CASSWDSATKETQYF.

Many counts were recorded for this clone. With the read ending 3 residues before the CDR3 end, the germline J gene is used to fill in that end. V and J are TRBV20-1 and TRBJ2-4; 9 bases are shared with TRBD1. CDR3 length: 14 amino acids. V shed 6 bases and J 5 bases; nucleotides not matched to a gene: 8. Germline loops: CDR1 DFQATT, CDR2 SNEGSKA (reference sequence). The covered CDR3 bases are TGCAGTGCATTTCCGGGACAGGGAGAAAACATT. It encodes CSAFPGQGENI. The entire CDR3 protein reads CSAFPGQGENIQYF.

This clone was seen at least ten times. Coverage ceases 3 residues before the CDR3 finishes, and the germline J gene fills in the end. V and J are TRBV5-1 and TRBJ2-3, with 11 bases fitting TRBD2. The CDR3 spans 16 residues. Trimming removed 0 bases from V and 2 bases from J; junction bases left unmatched: 2. Germline CDR1 SGHRS, CDR2 YFSETQ. The CDR3 sequence is CASSLGLAGITDTQYF. The CDR3 bases that were read are TGCGCCAGCAGCTTGGGACTAGCGGGGATCACAGATACG.

This clone was recorded many times. The read is 3 residues too short to cover the CDR3 end, so that end is filled in from the germline J gene. The chain uses TRBV6-2 or TRBV6-3 and TRBJ2-7, with TRBD2 identical over 10 bases. CDR3 length equals 15 residues. With 6 bases clipped from V and 1 base from J, the junction kept 6 bases outside the gene matches. From germline, CDR1 is MNHEY and CDR2 SVGEGT. CDR3 DNA (partial): TGTGCCAGCAGCCGACTAGCGGGCGAATCCTACGAG. Protein product: CASSRLAGESYE. The CDR3 in its entirety is CASSRLAGESYEQYF.

This clone was counted many times. The DNA ends 3 residues before the CDR3 does, and the rest of the CDR3 is filled in from the germline J gene. The chain couples TRBV19 to TRBJ2-1; 8 nucleotides align to TRBD2. The ends lost 6 bases at V and 6 bases at J; junction bases unmatched: 10. Germline V gene sequence: CDR1 LNHDA, CDR2 SQIVND (reference sequence). The CDR3 spans 15 residues. The chain's CDR3 is CASRSGTRASNEQFF. CDR3 DNA, as far as it was read: TGTGCCAGTAGATCCGGGACTAGGGCCAGCAATGAG.

This clone was seen ten or more times. The CDR3 end is not reached by the read, which stops 3 residues before it; the germline J gene fills it in. V gene TRBV6-2 or TRBV6-3 combines with J gene TRBJ2-2; a possible D gene is TRBD2 (6 bases). Trimming removed 5 bases at V and 3 bases at J, with 16 bases between. The CDR3 sequence is 16 residues long. Germline V gives CDR1 MNHEY, CDR2 SVGEGT. The CDR3 sequence: CASSQRNGDYTGELFF. CDR3 bases read: TGTGCCAGCAGTCAGCGAAACGGGGACTACACCGGGGAG.

This clone was counted ten times or more. The read terminates 3 residues before the CDR3 end, so the remaining end is supplied by the germline J gene. The chain couples TRBV6-2 or TRBV6-3 to TRBJ2-2; 9 bases align to TRBD2. The CDR3 has 16 amino acids. The V gene's germline CDR1 is MNHEY and CDR2 SVGEGT. J was trimmed by 6 bases and V by 6 bases; bases with no gene match: 11. The CDR3 bases that were read are TGTGCCAGCAGATTAGCGGGAGCGGGAAGGCCCGGGGAG. Encoded protein: CASRLAGAGRPGE. The whole CDR3 reads CASRLAGAGRPGELFF.

This clone was detected ten times or more. The sequenced fragment ends 3 residues before the CDR3 boundary, so the rest is inferred from the germline J gene. This chain links TRBV20-1 with TRBJ2-7; D might be TRBD1 (6 bases). The CDR3 spans 14 residues. Germline CDR1 is DFQATT and CDR2 is SNEGSKA (reference sequence). With 4 bases removed from V and 0 bases from J, the gap between germline ends came to 13 bases. The covered CDR3 bases are TGCAGTGCTATCCCGACAGGTAACTCCTACGAG. This encodes CSAIPTGNSYE. The whole CDR3 protein reads CSAIPTGNSYEQYF.

This clone was seen at least ten times. The read terminates 3 residues ahead of where the CDR3 ends, so the germline J gene completes it. The V gene is TRBV28, the J gene TRBJ1-2, with TRBD1 matching 7 bases. The CDR3 has 14 amino acids. Per the germline V gene, CDR1 is MDHEN and CDR2 is SYDVKM. The ends lost 1 base at V and 7 bases at J; junction bases unmatched: 6. CDR3 loop: CASSLYRQGGGYTF. CDR3 bases read: TGTGCCAGCAGTTTATACCGACAGGGCGGTGGC.

At least ten counts were recorded for this clone. Read sequence stops 3 residues before the CDR3 end, and the germline J gene provides the missing end. The chain combines TRBV20-1 with TRBJ1-5; no definite D call. V was clipped by 5 bases and J by 7 bases, with 18 bases between them. The length of the CDR3 is 14 residues. Germline V gene data show CDR1 as DFQATT and CDR2 as SNEGSKA (reference sequence). CDR3 protein: CSARTAGYGQPQHF. The sequenced CDR3 bases are TGCAGTGCTCGAACCGCCGGGTACGGGCAGCCC.

This clone occurred many times. The read falls 3 residues short of the CDR3 end, and the missing part is taken from the germline J gene. J is TRBJ2-7 and V is TRBV6-2 or TRBV6-3; no definite D call. V was shortened by 5 bases and J by 0 bases, with 11 bases between the two germline ends. Germline CDR1 reads MNHEY; CDR2 reads SVGEGT. This CDR3 comprises 14 residues. The CDR3 region is CASSERMSSYEQYF. The sequenced CDR3 bases are TGTGCCAGCAGTGAGCGCATGAGCTCCTACGAG.

At least ten counts were recorded for this clone. A read error may produce the germline difference seen at one junction end. The read terminates 3 residues before the CDR3 end, so the remaining end is supplied by the germline J gene. The chain recombines TRBV4-2 with TRBJ2-7; 8 nucleotides align to TRBD2. The length of the CDR3 is 15 residues. The germline V gene encodes CDR1 LGHNA and CDR2 YNFKEQ. CDR3 bases read: TGCGCCAGCAGCCAAGAGAGCGGGGGTTTCTACGAG. This codes for CASSQESGGFYE. The CDR3, in full, reads CASSQESGGFYEQYF.

In its sample, this clone was seen many times. The CDR3 loop is CASSIDRTSGTYNEQFF. Incomplete CDR3 DNA: TGTGCCAGTAGTATAGATAGGACTAGCGGGACCTACAATGAG. The chain links TRBV19 to TRBJ2-1; 12 bases fit TRBD2. Read sequence stops 3 residues before the CDR3 end, and the germline J gene provides the missing end. The V gene's germline CDR1 is LNHDA and CDR2 SQIVND (reference sequence). The CDR3 length is 17 residues. Trimming at V came to 0 bases and at J to 2 bases, leaving 2 bases not matched to a gene.

The sample holds many counts of this clone. The CDR3 end lies 3 residues beyond the end of the read and is filled in from the germline J gene. The chain has TRBV30 and TRBJ1-2, with TRBD1 matching over 7 bases. The germline gives CDR1 GTSNPN, CDR2 SVGIG (reference sequence). The CDR3 totals 12 residues. V shed 5 bases, J shed 5 bases, and the junction held 5 bases outside the gene matches. The CDR3 is CAWGGTAYGYTF. Incomplete CDR3 DNA: TGTGCCTGGGGCGGGACAGCTTATGGC.

This clone was seen ten or more times. The CDR3 end is not reached by the read, which stops 3 residues before it; the germline J gene fills it in. The chain combines TRBV12-3 or TRBV12-4 with TRBJ2-1; possible D gene TRBD1, 6 bases. With 8 bases removed from V and 4 bases from J, the gap between germline ends came to 24 bases. The length of the CDR3 is 17 residues. CDR3 DNA (partial): TGTGCCAGCTCCTGGTGGTCCGGTTCAGGGACATACAATGAG. Residues: CASSWWSGSGTYNE. The complete CDR3 protein is CASSWWSGSGTYNEQFF.

This clone was observed many times. The sequenced fragment ends 3 residues before the CDR3 boundary, so the rest is inferred from the germline J gene. The chain recombines TRBV15 with TRBJ2-7; possible D gene TRBD1, 5 bases. This CDR3 has 14 amino acids. The V end was cut by 6 bases, the J end by 6 bases, with 18 bases between. In germline, CDR1 is LNHNV, CDR2 YYDKDF (reference sequence). The DNA read from the CDR3 is TGTGCCACCAGTCCAGGGTCCAAGCCCGGCGAG. This codes for CATSPGSKPGE. Given in full, the CDR3 is CATSPGSKPGEQYF.

Many counts were recorded for this clone. The sequence runs out 3 residues before the end of the CDR3; the remainder is reconstructed from the germline J gene. The rearrangement joins TRBV19 to TRBJ2-7; TRBD1 matches at 8 bases. Germline V CDR1 and CDR2: LNHDA, SQIVND (reference sequence). V trimming: 7 bases; J trimming: 4 bases; junction bases outside the gene matches: 9. The CDR3 spans 14 residues. CDR3 loop: CASTAGTGTYEQYF. The CDR3 DNA, read in part, is TGTGCCAGTACCGCCGGGACAGGCACTTACGAG.

This clone was seen many times. The chain's CDR3 is CASRPVGAGNEQFF. CDR3 bases read: TGTGCCAGCAGACCCGTGGGGGCAGGAAATGAG. The chain carries TRBV6-2 or TRBV6-3 and TRBJ2-1; tentative D call: TRBD1 (6 bases). The read terminates 3 residues ahead of where the CDR3 ends, so the germline J gene completes it. Germline V gene sequence: CDR1 MNHEY, CDR2 SVGEGT. With 6 bases removed from V and 7 bases from J, the gap between germline ends came to 16 bases. CDR3 length: 14 amino acids.